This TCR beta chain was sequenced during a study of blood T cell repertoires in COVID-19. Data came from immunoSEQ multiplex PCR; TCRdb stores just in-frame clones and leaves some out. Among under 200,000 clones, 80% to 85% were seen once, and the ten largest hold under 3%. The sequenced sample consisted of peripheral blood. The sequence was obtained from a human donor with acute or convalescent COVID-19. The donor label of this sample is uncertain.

CDR3 coding DNA: TGCGCCAGCAGCTTAGGCGGGACCGGGGGGAACGAAAAACTGTTTTTT. Its protein product is CASSLGGTGGNEKLFF. The chain links TRBV5-1 to TRBJ1-4, with D possibly TRBD1 on 5 matching bases. CDR1 is SGHRS and CDR2 is YFSETQ in the germline V gene. Trimming left V 2 bases short and J 8 bases short, with 19 bases between. The CDR3 consists of 16 residues.